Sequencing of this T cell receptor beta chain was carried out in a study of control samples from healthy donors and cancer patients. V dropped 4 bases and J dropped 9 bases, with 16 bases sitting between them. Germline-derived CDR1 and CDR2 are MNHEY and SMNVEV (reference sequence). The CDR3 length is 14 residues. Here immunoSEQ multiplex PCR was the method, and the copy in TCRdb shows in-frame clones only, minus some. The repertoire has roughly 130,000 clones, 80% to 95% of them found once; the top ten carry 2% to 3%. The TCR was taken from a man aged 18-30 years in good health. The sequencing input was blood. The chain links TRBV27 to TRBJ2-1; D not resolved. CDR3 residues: CASSSSVGIGEQFF. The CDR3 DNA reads TGTGCCAGCAGTTCTAGTGTAGGTATCGGTGAGCAGTTCTTC.